This T cell receptor beta chain was recorded in a study of cytomegalovirus exposure and HLA in healthy donors. Study findings and constraints: Researchers had no immune exposure information except CMV serostatus available.

Looked up from germline, CDR1 is MNHNS and CDR2 is SASEGT. V was trimmed by 6 bases and J by 15 bases, leaving 24 bases between them. The CDR3 is 14 residues long. This clone was seen just once. Its antigen is as yet unknown. Amplification used 60 Vbeta primers and 13 Jbeta primers. In the authors' methods: Later, 80 million or so unique TCR beta chains were counted in an analysis, and 10 million to 12 million of them were shared. Repertoires were generated with immunoSEQ multiplex PCR, while TCRdb's copy carries only in-frame clones and drops some. V, J and clone size were drawn from that table, and D and trimming were deduced from the DNA. Among 150,000 to 200,000 clones listed, around 80% were seen once.

The J gene is TRBJ1-5, the V gene TRBV6-1; possibly TRBD1 for D (5 bases). What was sequenced was PBMCs. This clonotype was sampled from a woman between 50 and 59 years old in good health and CMV-seropositive. This CDR3 reads CASRESGLLGRGHF. For the CDR3, the DNA is TGTGCCAGCAGAGAATCGGGACTTCTTGGAAGAGGGCATTTT.